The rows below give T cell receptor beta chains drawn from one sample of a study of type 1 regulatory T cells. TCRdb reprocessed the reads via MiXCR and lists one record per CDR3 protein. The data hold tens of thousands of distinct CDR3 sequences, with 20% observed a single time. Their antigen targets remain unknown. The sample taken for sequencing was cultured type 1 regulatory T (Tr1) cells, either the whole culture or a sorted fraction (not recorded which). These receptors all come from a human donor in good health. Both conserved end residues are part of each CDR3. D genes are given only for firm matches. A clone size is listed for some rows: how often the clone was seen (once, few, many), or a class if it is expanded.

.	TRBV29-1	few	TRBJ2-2	TGCAGCGTGGGGACCGCCCCAACCGGGGAGCTGTTTTTT	CSVGTAPTGELFF
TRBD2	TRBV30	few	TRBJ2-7	TGTGCCGGTATCCTTCCGAGTGTGGCTAGCGGGAACTACGAGCAGTACTTC	CAGILPSVASGNYEQYF
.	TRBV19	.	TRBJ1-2	TGTGCCAGTAGTATTGAGGGAGCCCTTGGGGGCTATGGCTACACCTTC	CASSIEGALGGYGYTF
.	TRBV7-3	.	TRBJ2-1	TGTGCCAGCGCAGAGAAAAATGAGCAGTTCTTC	CASAEKNEQFF
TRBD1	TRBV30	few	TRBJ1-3	TGTGCCTGGAGCACAGGGGCTGGAAACACCATATATTTT	CAWSTGAGNTIYF
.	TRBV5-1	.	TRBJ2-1	TGCGCCAGCAGCCCGTTAGCGACAATGACCTACAATGAGCAGTTCTTC	CASSPLATMTYNEQFF
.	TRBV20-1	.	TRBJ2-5	TGCAGTGCTTACAGGTACCAAGAGACCCAGTACTTC	CSAYRYQETQYF
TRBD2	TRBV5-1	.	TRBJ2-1	TGCGCCAGCAGCTTGGGGGGGACTACTACCAATGAGCAGTTCTTC	CASSLGGTTTNEQFF
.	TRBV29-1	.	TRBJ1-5	TGCAGCGTTGGGGGGGGAGATCAGCCCCAGCATTTT	CSVGGGDQPQHF
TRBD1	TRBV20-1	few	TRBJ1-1	TGCAGTTCGGGGACAGGGGGCTTCGCGACTGAAGCTTTCTTT	CSSGTGGFATEAFF
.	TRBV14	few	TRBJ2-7	TGTGCCAGCAGCCGCGACTCACGAAGAGAGCAGTACTTC	CASSRDSRREQYF
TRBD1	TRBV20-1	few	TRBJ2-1	TGCAGTGCTCCGGACAGGGGCCATGAGCAGTTCTTC	CSAPDRGHEQFF
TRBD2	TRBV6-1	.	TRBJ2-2	TGTGCCAGCCGCGGGAGGGAAAGGCTTCAGAACACCGGGGAGCTGTTTTTT	CASRGRERLQNTGELFF
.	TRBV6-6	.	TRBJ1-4	TGTGCCAGCAGCAGAAGTGAAAAACTGTTTTTT	CASSRSEKLFF
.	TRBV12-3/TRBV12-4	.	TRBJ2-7	TGTGCCAGCAGTTTATTGGGTGACGAGCAGTACTTC	CASSLLGDEQYF
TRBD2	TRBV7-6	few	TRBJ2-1	TGTGCCAGCAGCATTAGTGCCGCGGGAGTCGTTAATGAGCAGTTCTTC	CASSISAAGVVNEQFF
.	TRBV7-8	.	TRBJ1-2	TGTGCCAGCAGCTTCGACAGAAGATATGGCTACACCTTC	CASSFDRRYGYTF
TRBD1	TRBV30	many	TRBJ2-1	TGTGCCTGGAGTTCCGGGACAGGGGTGAATGAGCAGTTCTTC	CAWSSGTGVNEQFF
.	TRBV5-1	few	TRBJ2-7	TGCGCCAGCAGCCTGGATGGCGAACACTCCTACGAGCAGTACTTC	CASSLDGEHSYEQYF
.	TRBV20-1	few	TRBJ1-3	TGCAGTGCTAGAGTCAAATTGAGCTCTGGAAACACCATATATTTT	CSARVKLSSGNTIYF
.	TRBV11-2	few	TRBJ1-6	TGTGCCAGCAGCTTATCAACAGGGTCTAATTCACCCCTCCACTTT	CASSLSTGSNSPLHF
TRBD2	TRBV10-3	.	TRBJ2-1	TGTGCCATCAAAACTAGCGACTACAATGAGCAGTTCTTC	CAIKTSDYNEQFF
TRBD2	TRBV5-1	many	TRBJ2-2	TGCGCCAGCAGCTTGAATCTAGCGGGCAACACCGGGGAGCTGTTTTTT	CASSLNLAGNTGELFF
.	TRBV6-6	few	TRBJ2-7	TGTGCCAGCAGCACCTCCGGGTACGAGCAGTACTTC	CASSTSGYEQYF
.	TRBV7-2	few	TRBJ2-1	TGTGCCAGCAGCCCTCGGGAGAGGAAAAATGAGCAGTTCTTC	CASSPRERKNEQFF
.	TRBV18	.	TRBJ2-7	TGTACCAGCTCACGACAGGTAAACTACGAGCAGTACTTC	CTSSRQVNYEQYF
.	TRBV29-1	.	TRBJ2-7	TGCAGCGTTGTAAGCCCCCCGGGAGCGCGTGGCCGGCTCTACGAGCAGTACTTC	CSVVSPPGARGRLYEQYF
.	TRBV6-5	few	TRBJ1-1	TGTGCCAGCACCCGAGGCCTTGAAGCTTTCTTT	CASTRGLEAFF